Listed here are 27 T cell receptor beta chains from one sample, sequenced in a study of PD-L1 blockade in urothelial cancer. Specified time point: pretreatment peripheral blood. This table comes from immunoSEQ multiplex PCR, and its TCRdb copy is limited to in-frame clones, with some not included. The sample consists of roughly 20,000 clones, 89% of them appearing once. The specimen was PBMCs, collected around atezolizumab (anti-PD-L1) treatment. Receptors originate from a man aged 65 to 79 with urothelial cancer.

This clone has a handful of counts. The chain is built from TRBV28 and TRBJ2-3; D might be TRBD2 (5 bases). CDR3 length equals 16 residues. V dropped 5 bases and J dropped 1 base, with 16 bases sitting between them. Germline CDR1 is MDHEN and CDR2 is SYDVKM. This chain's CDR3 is CASSELDGSRTDTQYF. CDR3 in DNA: TGTGCCAGCAGTGAACTAGACGGCTCTCGCACAGATACGCAGTATTTT.

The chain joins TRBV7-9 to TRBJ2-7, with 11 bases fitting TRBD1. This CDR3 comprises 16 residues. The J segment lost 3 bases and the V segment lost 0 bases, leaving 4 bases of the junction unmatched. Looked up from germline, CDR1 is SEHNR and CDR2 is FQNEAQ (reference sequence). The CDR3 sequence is CASSLATGTGGYEQYF. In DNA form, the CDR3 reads TGTGCCAGCAGCTTAGCCACCGGGACAGGGGGCTACGAGCAGTACTTC.

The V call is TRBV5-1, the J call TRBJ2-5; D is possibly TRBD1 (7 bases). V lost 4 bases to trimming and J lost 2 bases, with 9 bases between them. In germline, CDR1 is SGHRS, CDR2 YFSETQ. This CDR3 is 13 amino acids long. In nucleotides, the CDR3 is TGCGCCAGCAGCCAGGGGGGTCAAGAGACCCAGTACTTC. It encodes CASSQGGQETQYF.

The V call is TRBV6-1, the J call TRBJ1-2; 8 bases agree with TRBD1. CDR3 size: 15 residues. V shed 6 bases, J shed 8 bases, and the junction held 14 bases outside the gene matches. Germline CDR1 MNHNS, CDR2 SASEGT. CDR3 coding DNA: TGTGCCAGCAGCCTGAATACAGGGGGAGGACGGGGCTACACCTTC. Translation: CASSLNTGGGRGYTF.

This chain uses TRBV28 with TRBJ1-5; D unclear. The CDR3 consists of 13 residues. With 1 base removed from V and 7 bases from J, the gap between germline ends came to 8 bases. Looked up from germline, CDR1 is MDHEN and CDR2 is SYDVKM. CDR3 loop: CASSLLTRQPQHF. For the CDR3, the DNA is TGTGCCAGCAGTTTATTGACTAGACAGCCCCAGCATTTT.

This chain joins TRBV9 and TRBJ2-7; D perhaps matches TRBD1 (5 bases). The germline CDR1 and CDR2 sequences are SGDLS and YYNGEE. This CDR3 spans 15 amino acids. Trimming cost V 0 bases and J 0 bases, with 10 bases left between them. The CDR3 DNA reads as TGTGCCAGCAGCGTAGGCCTTCAGGGCTCCTACGAGCAGTACTTC. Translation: CASSVGLQGSYEQYF.

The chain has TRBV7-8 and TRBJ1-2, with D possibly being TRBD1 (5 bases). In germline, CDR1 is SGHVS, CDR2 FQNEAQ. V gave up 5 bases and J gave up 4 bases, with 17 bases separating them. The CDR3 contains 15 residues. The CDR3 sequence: CASSQTTAPFYGYTF. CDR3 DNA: TGTGCCAGCAGCCAAACGACAGCACCATTCTATGGCTACACCTTC. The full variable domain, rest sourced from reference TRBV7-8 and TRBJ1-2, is GAGVSQSPRYKVAKRGQDVALRCDPISGHVSLFWYQQALGQGPEFLTYFQNEAQLDKSGLPSDRFFAERPEGSVSTLKIQRTQQEDSAVYLCASSQTTAPFYGYTFGSGTRLTVV.

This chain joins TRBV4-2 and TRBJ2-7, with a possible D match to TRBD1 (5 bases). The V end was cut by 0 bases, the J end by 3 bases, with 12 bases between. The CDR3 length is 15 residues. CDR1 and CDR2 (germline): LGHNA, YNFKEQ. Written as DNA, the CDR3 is TGTGCCAGCAGCCAAGAAAGGCAGGGTTTCTACGAGCAGTACTTC. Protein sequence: CASSQERQGFYEQYF.

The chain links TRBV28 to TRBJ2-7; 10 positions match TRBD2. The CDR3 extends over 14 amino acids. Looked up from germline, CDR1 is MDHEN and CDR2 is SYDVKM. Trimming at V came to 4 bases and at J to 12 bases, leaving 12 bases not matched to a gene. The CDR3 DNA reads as TGTGCCAGCAGTTCGTTCATAGCGGGGGGCGCTCTGTACTTC. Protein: CASSSFIAGGALYF.

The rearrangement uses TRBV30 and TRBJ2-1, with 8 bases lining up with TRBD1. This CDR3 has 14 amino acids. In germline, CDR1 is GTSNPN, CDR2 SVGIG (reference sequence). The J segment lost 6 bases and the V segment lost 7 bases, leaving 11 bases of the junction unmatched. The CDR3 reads CAYSPRTGINEQFF. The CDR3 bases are TGTGCCTATTCCCCCAGGACAGGGATCAATGAGCAGTTCTTC.

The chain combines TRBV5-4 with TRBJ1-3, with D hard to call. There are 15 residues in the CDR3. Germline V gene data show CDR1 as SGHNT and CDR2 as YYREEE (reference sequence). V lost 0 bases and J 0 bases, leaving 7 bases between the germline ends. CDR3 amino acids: CASSLGAVSGNTIYF. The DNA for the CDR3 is TGTGCCAGCAGCTTGGGGGCAGTCTCTGGAAACACCATATATTTT. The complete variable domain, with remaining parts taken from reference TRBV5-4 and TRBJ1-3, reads ETGVTQSPTHLIKTRGQQVTLRCSSQSGHNTVSWYQQALGQGPQFIFQYYREEENGRGNFPPRFSGLQFPNYSSELNVNALELDDSALYLCASSLGAVSGNTIYFGEGSWLTVV.

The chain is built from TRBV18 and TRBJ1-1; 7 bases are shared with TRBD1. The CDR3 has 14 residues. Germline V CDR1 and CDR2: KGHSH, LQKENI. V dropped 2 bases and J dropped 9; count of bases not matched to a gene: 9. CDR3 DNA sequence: TGTGCCAGCTCACCAGCGGAGGACAGGAGACAAGCTTTCTTT. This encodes CASSPAEDRRQAFF.

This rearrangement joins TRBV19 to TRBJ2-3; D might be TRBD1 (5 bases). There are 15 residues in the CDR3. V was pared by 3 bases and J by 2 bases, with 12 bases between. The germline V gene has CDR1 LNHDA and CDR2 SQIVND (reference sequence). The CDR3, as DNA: TGTGCCAGTAGTATCCGGACACCGAACACAGATACGCAGTATTTT. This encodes CASSIRTPNTDTQYF.

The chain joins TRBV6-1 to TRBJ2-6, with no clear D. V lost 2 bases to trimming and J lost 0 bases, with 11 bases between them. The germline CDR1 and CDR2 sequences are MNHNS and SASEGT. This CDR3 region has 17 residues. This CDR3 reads CASSELVPSSGANVLTF. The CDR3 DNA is TGTGCCAGCAGTGAATTGGTTCCCAGCTCTGGGGCCAACGTCCTGACTTTC.

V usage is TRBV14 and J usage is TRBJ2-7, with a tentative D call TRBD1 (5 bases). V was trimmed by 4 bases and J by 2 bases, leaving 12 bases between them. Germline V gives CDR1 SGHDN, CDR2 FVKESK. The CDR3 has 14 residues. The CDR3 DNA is TGTGCCAGCAGCCCCAGGGTCTACCCCTACGAGCAGTACTTC. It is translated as CASSPRVYPYEQYF.

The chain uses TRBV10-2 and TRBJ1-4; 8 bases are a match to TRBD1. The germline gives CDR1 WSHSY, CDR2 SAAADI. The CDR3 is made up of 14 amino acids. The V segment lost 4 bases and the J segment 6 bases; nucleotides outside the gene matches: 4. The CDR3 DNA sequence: TGCGCCAGCAGTGGGACAGGGATTCATGAAAAACTGTTTTTT. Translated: CASSGTGIHEKLFF.

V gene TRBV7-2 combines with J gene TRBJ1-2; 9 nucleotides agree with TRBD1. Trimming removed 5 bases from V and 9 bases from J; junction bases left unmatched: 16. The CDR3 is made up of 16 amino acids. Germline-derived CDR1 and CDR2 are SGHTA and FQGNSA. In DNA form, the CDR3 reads TGTGCCAGCAGCCAGTATACACAGGGGGCAGAAGGCAGCTACACCTTC. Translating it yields CASSQYTQGAEGSYTF.

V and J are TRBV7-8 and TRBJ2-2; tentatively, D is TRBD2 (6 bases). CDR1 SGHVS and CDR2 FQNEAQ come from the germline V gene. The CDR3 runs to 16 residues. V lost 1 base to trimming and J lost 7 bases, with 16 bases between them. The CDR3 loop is CASSLGRGDVGGELFF. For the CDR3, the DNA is TGTGCCAGCAGCTTAGGGCGCGGGGATGTTGGCGGGGAGCTGTTTTTT. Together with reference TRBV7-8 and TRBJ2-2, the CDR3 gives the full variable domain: GAGVSQSPRYKVAKRGQDVALRCDPISGHVSLFWYQQALGQGPEFLTYFQNEAQLDKSGLPSDRFFAERPEGSVSTLKIQRTQQEDSAVYLCASSLGRGDVGGELFFGEGSRLTVL.

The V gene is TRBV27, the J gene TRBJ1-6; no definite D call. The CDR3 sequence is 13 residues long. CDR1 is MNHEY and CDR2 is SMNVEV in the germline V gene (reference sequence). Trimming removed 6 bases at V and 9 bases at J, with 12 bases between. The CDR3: CASSPLVPSPLHF. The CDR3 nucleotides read TGTGCCAGCAGCCCTCTTGTTCCTTCACCCCTCCACTTT.

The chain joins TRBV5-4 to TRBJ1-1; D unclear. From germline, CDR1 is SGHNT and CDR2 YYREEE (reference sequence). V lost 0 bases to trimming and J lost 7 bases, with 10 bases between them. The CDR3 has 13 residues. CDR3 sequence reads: CASSLAGDLEAFF. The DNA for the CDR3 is TGTGCCAGCAGCTTGGCCGGGGATCTTGAAGCTTTCTTT.

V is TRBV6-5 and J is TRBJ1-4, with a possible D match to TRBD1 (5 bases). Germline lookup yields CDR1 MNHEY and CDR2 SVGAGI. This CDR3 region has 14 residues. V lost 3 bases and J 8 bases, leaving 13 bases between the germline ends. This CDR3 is CASSYGGEREKLFF. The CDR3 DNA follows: TGTGCCAGCAGTTATGGAGGGGAAAGGGAAAAACTGTTTTTT.

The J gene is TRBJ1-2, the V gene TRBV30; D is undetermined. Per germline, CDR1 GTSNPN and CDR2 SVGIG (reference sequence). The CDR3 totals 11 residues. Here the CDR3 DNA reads TGTGCTCTGGCGGCCCTCTATGGCTACACCTTC. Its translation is CALAALYGYTF.

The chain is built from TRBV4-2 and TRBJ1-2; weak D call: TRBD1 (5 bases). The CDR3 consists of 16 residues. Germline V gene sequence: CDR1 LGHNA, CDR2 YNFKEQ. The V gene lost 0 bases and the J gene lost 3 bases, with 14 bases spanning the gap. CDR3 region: CASSQDRQGAYYGYTF. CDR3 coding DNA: TGTGCCAGCAGCCAAGATCGGCAGGGCGCTTACTATGGCTACACCTTC.

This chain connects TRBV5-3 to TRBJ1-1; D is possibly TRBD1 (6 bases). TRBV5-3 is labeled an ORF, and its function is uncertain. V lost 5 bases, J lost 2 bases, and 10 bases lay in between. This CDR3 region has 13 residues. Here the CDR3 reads CARSSDRNTEAFF. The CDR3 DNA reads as TGTGCCAGAAGTTCGGACAGAAACACTGAAGCTTTCTTT.

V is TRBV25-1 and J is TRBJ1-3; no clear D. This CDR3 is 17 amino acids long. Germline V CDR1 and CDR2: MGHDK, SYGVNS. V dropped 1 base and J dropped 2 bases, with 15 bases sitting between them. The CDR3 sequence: CASSESRYRRPGNTIYF. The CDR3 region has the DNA TGTGCCAGCAGTGAATCTCGGTATCGGAGGCCTGGAAACACCATATATTTT. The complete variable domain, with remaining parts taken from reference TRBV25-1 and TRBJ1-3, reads EADIYQTPRYLVIGTGKKITLECSQTMGHDKMYWYQQDPGMELHLIHYSYGVNSTEKGDLSSESTVSRIRTEHFPLTLESARPSHTSQYLCASSESRYRRPGNTIYFGEGSWLTVV.

CDR3 in amino acids: CATSRDGLADEQYF. CDR3 nucleotide sequence: TGTGCCACCAGCAGAGATGGCCTAGCGGATGAGCAGTACTTC. This chain joins TRBV15 and TRBJ2-7; 7 bases map to TRBD2. The CDR3 sequence is 14 residues long. Germline lookup yields CDR1 LNHNV and CDR2 YYDKDF (reference sequence). With 0 bases clipped from V and 7 bases from J, the junction kept 6 bases outside the gene matches.

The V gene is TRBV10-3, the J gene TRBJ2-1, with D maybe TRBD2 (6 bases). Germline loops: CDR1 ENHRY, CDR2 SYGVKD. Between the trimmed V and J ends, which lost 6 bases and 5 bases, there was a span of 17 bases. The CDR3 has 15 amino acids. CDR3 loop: CAIRDSGSPNNEQFF. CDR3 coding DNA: TGTGCCATCAGAGACTCCGGGAGCCCGAACAATGAGCAGTTCTTC.